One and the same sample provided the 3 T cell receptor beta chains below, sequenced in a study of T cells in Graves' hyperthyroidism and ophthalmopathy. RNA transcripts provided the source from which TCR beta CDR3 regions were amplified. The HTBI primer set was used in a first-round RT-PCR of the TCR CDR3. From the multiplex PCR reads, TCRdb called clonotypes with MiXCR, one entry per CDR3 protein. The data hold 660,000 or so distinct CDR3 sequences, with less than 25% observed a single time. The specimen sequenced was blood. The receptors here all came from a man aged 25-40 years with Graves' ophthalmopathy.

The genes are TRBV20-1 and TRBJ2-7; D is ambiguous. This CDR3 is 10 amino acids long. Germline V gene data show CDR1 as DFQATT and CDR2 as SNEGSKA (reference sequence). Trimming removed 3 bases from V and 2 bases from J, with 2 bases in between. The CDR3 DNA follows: TGCAGTGCTAGGGCCTACGAGCAGTACTTC. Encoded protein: CSARAYEQYF.

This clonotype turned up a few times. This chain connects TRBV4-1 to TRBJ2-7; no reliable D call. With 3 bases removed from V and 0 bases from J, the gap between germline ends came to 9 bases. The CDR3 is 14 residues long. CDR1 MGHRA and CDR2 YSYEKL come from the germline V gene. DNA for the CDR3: TGCGCCAGCAGCCAGCAAGAGAGCTCCTACGAGCAGTACTTC. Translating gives CASSQQESSYEQYF.

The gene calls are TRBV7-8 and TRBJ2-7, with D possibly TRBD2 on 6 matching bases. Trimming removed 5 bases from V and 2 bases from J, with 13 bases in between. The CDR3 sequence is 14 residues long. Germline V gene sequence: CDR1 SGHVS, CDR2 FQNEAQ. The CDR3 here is CASSARIAAYEQYF. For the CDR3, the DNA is TGTGCCAGCAGCGCGCGGATAGCGGCCTACGAGCAGTACTTC.